This record concerns one T cell receptor beta chain sequence. Its antigen remains unknown. TCRdb used MiXCR to reprocess the reads, holding one entry per CDR3 protein. The sample consists of about 920,000 distinct CDR3 sequences, approximately 31% of them appearing once. Germline-derived CDR1 and CDR2 are SNHLY and FYNNEI. V was cut by 7 bases and J by 8 bases, with 15 bases left in between. CDR3 length: 13 residues. This sample stems from a study of T cell repertoires in cytomegalovirus infection. Background on the study: HLA-B-restricted CMV epitopes that are well studied were used alongside recently identified HLA-C-restricted ones.

Study-level results: HLA-C-restricted TCR beta clonotypes specific for CMV led the ex vivo response. Frequencies of public TCR beta families were cumulated, and this identified carriers of CMV plus the relevant HLA.

The receptor was derived from a human donor in good health (CMV status not recorded). Some clones in this sample may be carry-over from other donors' samples. The chain couples TRBV2 to TRBJ2-1; D remains ambiguous. Sequences were derived from cultured CD8+ T cells from PBMCs, sampled from culture after CMV antigen stimulation. CDR3 coding DNA: TGTGCCAGCATAGGGCAGAATGGCGATGAGCAGTTCTTC. Residues: CASIGQNGDEQFF.